These T cell receptor beta chains were read from a single sample in a study of T cell repertoires in cytomegalovirus infection. These receptors are not linked to any known antigen. Each CDR3 protein is one row after TCRdb ran MiXCR on the reads. Among hundreds of thousands of distinct CDR3 sequences listed, around 32% were seen once. Sample: cultured CD8+ T cells from PBMCs, taken from culture after CMV antigen stimulation. Receptors originate from a human donor in good health (CMV status not recorded). Some clones in this sample may be carry-over from other donors' samples. The CDR3 runs from the conserved cysteine through the conserved F or W. The order of the fields is clone size, CDR3 length, J gene, V gene, D gene, CDR3 protein. D genes are given only for firm matches. Size tells how often a clone was seen (once, few, many) or the class of an expanded clone, and some rows leave it out.

clone size: few; CDR3 length: 17; J gene: TRBJ2-1; V gene: TRBV7-9; D gene: TRBD1; CDR3 protein: CASSLPGRGQGGNEQFF
clone size: NA; CDR3 length: 18; J gene: TRBJ2-1; V gene: TRBV6-5; D gene: TRBD2; CDR3 protein: CASSYSGQRGGRWNEQFF
clone size: few; CDR3 length: 13; J gene: TRBJ2-7; V gene: TRBV10-1; D gene: NA; CDR3 protein: CASSEYTAYEQYF
clone size: NA; CDR3 length: 16; J gene: TRBJ1-1; V gene: TRBV2; D gene: NA; CDR3 protein: CASSEATQRRNTEAFF
clone size: few; CDR3 length: 15; J gene: TRBJ2-4; V gene: TRBV6-1; D gene: TRBD1; CDR3 protein: CASSEMDRPSDIQYF
clone size: many; CDR3 length: 14; J gene: TRBJ1-1; V gene: TRBV7-9; D gene: NA; CDR3 protein: CASSSASGPGAAFF
clone size: many; CDR3 length: 14; J gene: TRBJ2-6; V gene: TRBV7-7; D gene: NA; CDR3 protein: CASSLAPGANVLTF
clone size: NA; CDR3 length: 14; J gene: TRBJ2-5; V gene: TRBV29-1; D gene: TRBD2; CDR3 protein: CSVEGTSGGETQYF
clone size: few; CDR3 length: 16; J gene: TRBJ1-6; V gene: TRBV19; D gene: NA; CDR3 protein: CASSGTRDGLNSPLHF
clone size: few; CDR3 length: 16; J gene: TRBJ2-7; V gene: TRBV7-4; D gene: TRBD2; CDR3 protein: CASSPASGGLSYEQYF
clone size: many; CDR3 length: 13; J gene: TRBJ2-3; V gene: TRBV7-6; D gene: TRBD1; CDR3 protein: CASSPRQGDTQYF
clone size: NA; CDR3 length: 13; J gene: TRBJ2-2; V gene: TRBV10-3; D gene: NA; CDR3 protein: CAIRVDSTGELFF
clone size: NA; CDR3 length: 14; J gene: TRBJ2-7; V gene: TRBV6-5; D gene: NA; CDR3 protein: CASTPRQVPYEQYF
clone size: NA; CDR3 length: 16; J gene: TRBJ2-2; V gene: TRBV4-1; D gene: TRBD1; CDR3 protein: CASSSRRDRGTGELFF
clone size: few; CDR3 length: 16; J gene: TRBJ1-4; V gene: TRBV7-3; D gene: NA; CDR3 protein: CASSPFFGSTNEKLFF
clone size: few; CDR3 length: 16; J gene: TRBJ2-3; V gene: TRBV28; D gene: NA; CDR3 protein: CASSLYAVSSTDTQYF
clone size: many; CDR3 length: 12; J gene: TRBJ1-2; V gene: TRBV7-9; D gene: NA; CDR3 protein: CASSPPGYGYTF
clone size: NA; CDR3 length: 14; J gene: TRBJ1-5; V gene: TRBV6-1; D gene: NA; CDR3 protein: CASSERGLGQPQHF
clone size: NA; CDR3 length: 16; J gene: TRBJ2-2; V gene: TRBV23-1; D gene: NA; CDR3 protein: CASSSSTQSNTGELFF
clone size: NA; CDR3 length: 15; J gene: TRBJ1-5; V gene: TRBV7-4; D gene: TRBD1; CDR3 protein: CASSLEGGENQSQHF
clone size: NA; CDR3 length: 14; J gene: TRBJ2-6; V gene: TRBV2; D gene: NA; CDR3 protein: CASSGQDNLNVLTF
clone size: NA; CDR3 length: 16; J gene: TRBJ2-1; V gene: TRBV24-1; D gene: NA; CDR3 protein: CATSGTCPLGYNEQFF
clone size: many; CDR3 length: 20; J gene: TRBJ2-4; V gene: TRBV12-3/TRBV12-4; D gene: TRBD2; CDR3 protein: CASSLGGERGTSGAKNIQYF
clone size: NA; CDR3 length: 17; J gene: TRBJ1-5; V gene: TRBV28; D gene: NA; CDR3 protein: CASSSRQGGPSNQPQHF
clone size: many; CDR3 length: 16; J gene: TRBJ1-6; V gene: TRBV28; D gene: TRBD1; CDR3 protein: CASSLWGQGGNSPLHF
clone size: many; CDR3 length: 16; J gene: TRBJ1-1; V gene: TRBV10-3; D gene: NA; CDR3 protein: CAISESRSGRNTEAFF
clone size: NA; CDR3 length: 14; J gene: TRBJ2-1; V gene: TRBV6-5; D gene: TRBD1; CDR3 protein: CASKIRDRYNEQFF
clone size: few; CDR3 length: 12; J gene: TRBJ2-5; V gene: TRBV6-1; D gene: NA; CDR3 protein: CASGASDETQYF
clone size: many; CDR3 length: 12; J gene: TRBJ1-1; V gene: TRBV7-6; D gene: NA; CDR3 protein: CASSPGSTEAFF
clone size: NA; CDR3 length: 16; J gene: TRBJ2-5; V gene: TRBV27; D gene: NA; CDR3 protein: CASSLRGGDYQETQYF
clone size: few; CDR3 length: 13; J gene: TRBJ1-1; V gene: TRBV19; D gene: NA; CDR3 protein: CASNGRMNTEAFF